This T cell receptor beta chain was profiled in a study of shared clonotypes between healthy human individuals. The study, taken as a whole, reports: Genetic and exposure-history diversity was limited by the few donors.

Regarding this clone: Its specificity is unknown.

TCRdb's copy holds only in-frame clones and misses some; the assay was immunoSEQ multiplex PCR. The sample carries about 2,500,000 clones, around nine tenths recorded once. Trimming cost V 5 bases and J 6 bases, with 19 bases left between them. The CDR3 is 15 amino acids. The germline V gene encodes CDR1 SGHTA and CDR2 FQGTGA. The sequenced sample consisted of naive CD4+ T cells sorted from blood. Regarding subset: CD45RA+ positively selected. This sequence joins TRBV7-3 and TRBJ1-2; D is perhaps TRBD1 (6 bases). The TCR originated in a man between 18 and 35 years old in good health. For the CDR3, the DNA is TGTGCCAGCAGCAGGTTTCAGGGGCTAAGGGATGGCTACACCTTC. Translation: CASSRFQGLRDGYTF. The complete variable domain, with remaining parts taken from reference TRBV7-3 and TRBJ1-2, reads GAGVSQTPSNKVTEKGKYVELRCDPISGHTALYWYRQSLGQGPEFLIYFQGTGAADDSGLPNDRFFAVRPEGSVSTLKIQRTERGDSAVYLCASSRFQGLRDGYTFGSGTRLTVV.